These 8 T cell receptor beta chains originate from one sample sequenced in a study of cytomegalovirus exposure and HLA in healthy donors. Vbeta (60) and Jbeta (13) primers were used in the PCR. Assay: immunoSEQ multiplex PCR; the TCRdb copy retains only in-frame clones and omits some. Of approximately 160,000 clones in the sample, over 75% are singletons; the top ten hold 1%. Material: PBMCs. These receptor sequences come from a woman aged 50 to 65 in good health and CMV-seropositive.

The chain carries TRBV7-8 and TRBJ1-2, with TRBD1 identical over 8 bases. Trimming cost V 5 bases and J 0 bases; bases outside gene matches: 5. This CDR3 region has 15 residues. From germline, CDR1 is SGHVS and CDR2 FQNEAQ. The CDR3 DNA reads as TGTGCCAGCAGCGCTAGACAGGGGCCTAACTATGGCTACACCTTC. Translating it yields CASSARQGPNYGYTF.

The chain uses TRBV19 and TRBJ2-3, with 8 bases identical to TRBD1. CDR3 length: 17 amino acids. The ends lost 4 bases at V and 2 bases at J; junction bases unmatched: 11. Per germline, CDR1 LNHDA and CDR2 SQIVND (reference sequence). The CDR3 bases are TGTGCCAGTAGTACCGCCCGGACAGGGTCTTACACAGATACGCAGTATTTT. Encoded protein: CASSTARTGSYTDTQYF. Full variable domain (missing parts from reference TRBV19 and TRBJ2-3): DGGITQSPKYLFRKEGQNVTLSCEQNLNHDAMYWYRQDPGQGLRLIYYSQIVNDFQKGDIAEGYSVSREKKESFPLTVTSAQKNPTAFYLCASSTARTGSYTDTQYFGPGTRLTVL.

The gene calls are TRBV28 and TRBJ1-2; D may be TRBD1 (6 bases). The CDR3 is 13 amino acids. Germline V gene sequence: CDR1 MDHEN, CDR2 SYDVKM. Trimming cost V 7 bases and J 1 base, with 10 bases left between them. The chain's CDR3 is CASNREINYGYTF. In DNA form, the CDR3 reads TGTGCCAGCAACAGGGAAATTAACTATGGCTACACCTTC.

Turning to this clone: The junction departs from germline at one end; a sequencing error may be responsible. The chain recombines TRBV18 with TRBJ1-2; D is uncertain. Germline V lookup: CDR1 KGHSH, CDR2 LQKENI. The CDR3 contains 12 residues. The CDR3 reads CASSPQEGPGAF. The CDR3 coding sequence is TGTGCCAGCTCACCACAGGAAGGTCCCGGAGCCTTC.

This sequence joins TRBV7-3 and TRBJ2-7, with TRBD1 matching over 7 bases. Germline V gives CDR1 SGHTA, CDR2 FQGTGA. There are 14 residues in the CDR3. Trimming removed 3 bases from V and 5 bases from J; junction bases left unmatched: 7. This CDR3 is CASSFSGTAHEQYF. CDR3 nucleotides: TGTGCCAGCAGCTTTTCAGGGACAGCTCACGAGCAGTACTTC. Together with reference TRBV7-3 and TRBJ2-7, the CDR3 gives the full variable domain: GAGVSQTPSNKVTEKGKYVELRCDPISGHTALYWYRQSLGQGPEFLIYFQGTGAADDSGLPNDRFFAVRPEGSVSTLKIQRTERGDSAVYLCASSFSGTAHEQYFGPGTRLTVT.

A word on this clone: Other nucleotide sequences in the sample specify the same CDR3. V is TRBV6-5 and J is TRBJ2-3; D is uncertain. The germline V gene has CDR1 MNHEY and CDR2 SVGAGI. The CDR3 contains 12 residues. V was clipped by 4 bases and J by 0 bases, with 2 bases between them. The CDR3 bases are TGTGCCAGCAGTTCAAGCACAGATACGCAGTATTTT. Its protein is CASSSSTDTQYF.

The chain couples TRBV27 to TRBJ2-5; D is possibly TRBD1 (6 bases). Germline values: CDR1 MNHEY, CDR2 SMNVEV (reference sequence). This CDR3 is 14 amino acids long. Trimming removed 3 bases from V and 2 bases from J, with 10 bases in between. The CDR3 region is CASSFGGKQETQYF. The CDR3 DNA follows: TGTGCCAGCAGTTTTGGGGGCAAACAAGAGACCCAGTACTTC.

This clone has only a few counts. V usage is TRBV4-2 and J usage is TRBJ1-1; no definite D call. V shed 0 bases and J shed 6 bases, with 14 bases lying between them. There are 15 residues in the CDR3. Germline lookup yields CDR1 LGHNA and CDR2 YNFKEQ. Here the CDR3 reads CASSQDWLRWPEAFF. The DNA for the CDR3 is TGTGCCAGCAGCCAAGACTGGCTGAGGTGGCCTGAAGCTTTCTTT.